This record covers a single TCR beta chain. This clone was detected only a few times. Its antigen target is currently unknown. Base qualities are not provided; no much larger clone lies one nucleotide away. The cohort comprised some 700 healthy bone marrow donors. Cohort members were all nominally healthy when sampled, although unrecorded immune exposures were likely present. CMV serostatus was recorded as positive for 250 to 300 and negative for about 50% of the 666 cohort members, whereas no CMV serostatus was recorded for the donor in question. Each donor provided a peripheral blood sample, and peripheral blood mononuclear cells were used for TCR beta sequencing. The Qiagen DNeasy Blood Extraction Kit was used to extract genomic DNA from the blood cell samples. This entry is derived from a study of cytomegalovirus exposure and HLA in healthy donors listed by TCRdb under 2017. Some background on the complete study: An earlier analysis of roughly 610 of the donors reported 276 Gb of sequence data and about 120 million unique TCR beta sequences obtained from around 170 million T cells. About 300 gigabases of sequencing data and roughly 90 million unique TCR sequences were included in an early release covering 500 to 750 HLA-typed donors. Among the roughly 380 genotyped donors, about 83% belonged to the genetic ancestry cluster associated with self-reported Caucasian donors. The study aimed to test whether signatures of past pathogen exposure could be identified by cataloging public T cell receptors. The study profiled the T cell repertoires of some 610 subjects by immunosequencing and related them to cytomegalovirus serostatus. Besides the first cohort of 550 to 750 subjects, a separate validation cohort made up of over 100 different subjects was used. To predict cytomegalovirus infection status, the study brought together high-throughput TCR immunosequencing, statistical association of individual TCRs with disease status, and machine learning. A later analysis re-analyzed previously published TCR beta repertoires from 650 to 800 donors and added high-resolution HLA genotyping to study TCR occurrence patterns. In the later analysis, no new phenotypic data were used to find candidate immune exposures; instead, reliance was placed on TCR beta sequences and their occurrence across donors. In an earlier analysis of over 550 of the donors, high-throughput TCR beta sequencing was used to judge whether each TCR beta V gene segment behaved as functional or pseudogenic. Donor age, sex, ethnicity and CMV serostatus were compiled together with the repertoire data. In a later genetic analysis, genome-wide SNP genotypes for about 55% of the roughly 700 donors were used, and that subset was treated as a discovery cohort. All discovery cohort repertoires had been generated on a single sequencing platform. HLA typing included class I and class II loci at four-digit resolution. The number of typed donors differed by locus: roughly 620-630 for A, B, C, DRB1 and DQB1; some 500 for DQA1; fewer than 610 for DPA1; and some 430 for DPB1. A few DR-DQ haplotypes were treated as single units for association and clustering because of strong linkage in the cohort. Among some 410 genotyped donors of the cohort, an average of approximately 200,000 unique TCR beta nucleotide sequences was sequenced per donor, of which roughly 18% were non-productive. Beyond this particular receptor, the publication reports: In a later analysis, several top co-occurrence clusters were reported to appear linked to parvovirus B19, influenza, CMV and Epstein-Barr virus. An association between a missense DCLRE1C variant and V-gene and J-gene trimming of TCR beta chains was found in a later genetic analysis and replicated in an independent cohort. Correlated functional status among segregating V segments might be attributable to linkage disequilibrium, but an unknown experimental factor could not be ruled out. A later analysis found that most CMV-associated TCR beta chains appeared HLA-restricted, with HLA associations seemingly driven largely by CMV exposure. The 87-base-pair reads could not distinguish some IMGT-functional V segments, including TRBV6-2 and TRBV6-3, so those segments were excluded. In the study, approximately 160 TCR beta chains were listed as associated with cytomegalovirus. Compared with the roughly 700-donor mean, donors in an Asian-associated ancestry cluster had fewer N-insertions in productive TCRs, according to a later genetic analysis. The sequencing pipeline was judged likely to have produced a cluster of highly shared sequence variants as a technical artifact. A later analysis associated 15,000 to 20,000 TCR beta sequences with specific HLA alleles at a false discovery rate of 0.05. A few of the identified cytomegalovirus-associated TCR beta chains were confirmed in vitro to be specific for cytomegalovirus antigens. Immune exposure information for the cohort was limited to CMV serostatus. HLA typing was unavailable for some donors at each locus, so association tests used only the typed subset. When HLA alleles, especially DR and DQ, strongly co-occurred, attributing TCR associations to individual alleles was difficult. Because counts were too low, 15 to 20 rarely observed V segments, including chromosome 9 orphons, were excluded from the earlier analysis of some 540 of the donors. According to the authors, the approach could potentially be generalized to other disease states and immunological phenotypes. Presence/absence analyses assumed roughly uniform sequencing depth across donors, an assumption that may not hold. In a later analysis, TCR association rates were found to vary across HLA loci, with the most associated TCRs seen for DRB1 alleles and the fewest for HLA-C alleles. A further reported finding was that TCR beta sequences accurately predicted the HLA-A and HLA-B alleles for most subjects in the first cohort. In a later analysis, HLA-associated TCR beta chains were found to be more clonally expanded and to have lower generation probabilities than equally common non-associated chains. The cohort was sequenced for TCR beta chains only, and without alpha or paired-chain data the features that could be detected were limited. The classifier was reported to diagnose cytomegalovirus status with high specificity and sensitivity in both the original cohort and the validation cohort. In an earlier analysis of approximately 600 of the donors, most TCR beta V segments were observed in productive rearrangements about 87% or about 30% of the time, broadly matching IMGT annotations. Most TCR sequences were observed very rarely across donors, whereas some public TCRs were present in many individuals.

The library was built by means of the immunoSEQ multiplex PCR assay. For the multiplex PCR, a mixture combining 60 forward primers for TCR Vbeta segments and 13 reverse primers for TCR Jbeta segments was used. A multiplex PCR assay on genomic DNA amplified the CDR3 region of rearranged TCR beta genes. The amplified TCR beta libraries were sequenced on the Illumina HiSeq System as 87-base-pair reads. In the source study's methods: A later analysis counted 65 million to 90 million unique TCR beta chains across the 640 or so repertoires, and some 12 million of these chains were shared by at least two donors. A nearest-neighbor algorithm error-corrected the raw reads and collapsed the reads into unique sequences, merging closely related sequences to remove PCR and sequencing errors. Alignment of CDR3 sequences to IMGT reference sequences was used to assign V, D and J gene segments. For a sequence to be retained, at least a six-nucleotide match to both a V gene segment and a J gene segment was required. Rearrangements were classified as productive when the CDR3 lacked stop codons and remained in frame with V and J, and all other rearrangements were classified as non-productive. CDR3 was defined by IMGT convention, running from the second conserved V-encoded cysteine to the conserved J-encoded phenylalanine. Sequences without an unambiguous match to a single V gene segment were excluded from the earlier analysis of about 630 of the donors. In an earlier analysis of 587 of the donors, V segments were called functional above 56.7% productive rearrangements and were called segregating when the between-donor standard deviation exceeded 5%. A statistical classification framework was developed to diagnose cytomegalovirus status using the catalog of TCR beta chain sequences. In a later analysis, V and J genes were assigned by comparing TCR nucleotide sequences against IMGT/GENE-DB human TR gene sequences. The TCRdist pipeline was used in a later analysis to assign CDR3 sequences and most-parsimonious VDJ recombination scenarios. A later analysis defined each TCR beta chain by its CDR3 amino acid sequence plus V-gene family, and excluded reads lacking a unique V-gene family. To address suspected cross-contamination and a sequencing artifact, a later analysis removed roughly 640 highly shared, low-generation-probability nucleotide sequences. A later analysis calculated a clonal expansion index for each public chain from normalized within-repertoire ranks of inferred template counts. A later analysis computed generation probabilities with a VDJ recombination model fitted to out-of-frame rearrangements, and checked the results against IGoR. Hypergeometric tests were used in a later analysis to score TCR-TCR, TCR-HLA and TCR-CMV co-occurrence, with a repertoire-size bias correction applied to the TCR pairs. In a later analysis, false discovery rates were estimated by permuting HLA or CMV assignments 20 times. A later analysis grouped co-occurring TCRs with DBSCAN, adding TCRdist sequence similarity when clustering within HLA-allele-positive subsets. Repertoires with fewer than 30,000 or more than 120,000 public chains, plus five repertoires with anomalous nucleotide sharing, were excluded from co-occurrence clustering. TCRdb obtained this table from immuneACCESS and retained in-frame rearrangements with V and J assigned. These tables miss some clones; where compared with another copy, unresolved V genes account for less than half of the shortfall, and the remainder is unexplained. Clone size and the V and J calls come from that table; the DNA yielded D and trimming. This sample lists roughly 100,000 clones; about 69% were detected once. The ten largest clones take up about 4.9% of the sample.

From the cysteine through the phenylalanine, the CDR3 covers 15 amino acids. Just CDR3 DNA is preserved here, 45 bases in frame from base 1. Taken from the germline V gene, the CDR1 and CDR2 loops are SGHNT and YENEEA. The germline V end is reduced by 5 bases and the J end by 2 bases; junction bases left unmatched: 7. This clonotype was sampled from a human donor in good health. Sequencing used PBMCs. The chain links TRBV11-3 with TRBJ2-3; 7 bases in between match TRBD2. The nucleotides are TGTGCCAGCAGCCCCGGGGGGACCGCCACAGATACGCAGTATTTT. The encoded protein is CASSPGGTATDTQYF.